The 6 T cell receptor beta chains below all came from one sample that was sequenced in a study of blood T cell repertoires in COVID-19. Produced via immunoSEQ multiplex PCR; TCRdb's table is partial and in-frame only. This table has 25,000 to 30,000 clones, 85% to 90% appearing once. The sample comprised peripheral blood. The receptors derive from a human donor in a cohort sampled during active COVID-19.

The rearrangement links TRBV6-5 to TRBJ1-4; D unclear. The V gene lost 8 bases and the J gene lost 3 bases, with 4 bases spanning the gap. From germline, CDR1 is MNHEY and CDR2 SVGAGI. The CDR3 is 11 residues long. This CDR3 reads CASFANEKLFF. The CDR3 DNA reads TGTGCCAGCTTCGCTAATGAAAAACTGTTTTTT.

The chain recombines TRBV2 with TRBJ2-1; 9 bases align to TRBD2. The length of the CDR3 is 15 residues. Trimming at V came to 6 bases and at J to 6 bases, leaving 9 bases not matched to a gene. Germline values: CDR1 SNHLY, CDR2 FYNNEI. The CDR3 spells CASSPWRGGLNEQFF. CDR3 nucleotides: TGTGCCAGCAGCCCTTGGCGGGGGGGCCTCAATGAGCAGTTCTTC.

The chain recombines TRBV10-3 with TRBJ1-1; D gene ambiguous. Trimming took 3 bases from V and 4 from J, leaving 12 bases between them. The CDR3 contains 14 residues. The germline V gene has CDR1 ENHRY and CDR2 SYGVKD. DNA for the CDR3: TGTGCCATCAGTGATAGGCGGTTGAGCACTGAAGCTTTCTTT. The encoded protein is CAISDRRLSTEAFF.

The chain uses TRBV2 and TRBJ1-4; TRBD1 matches 7 bases. CDR1 is SNHLY, CDR2 FYNNEI, per germline. This CDR3 contains 15 residues. The trim removed 5 bases at V and 8 bases at J, leaving 11 bases unmatched. CDR3 in DNA: TGTGCCAGCAGTTCACCCAGGGGGGACAACGAAAAACTGTTTTTT. Protein: CASSSPRGDNEKLFF.

The chain joins TRBV6-1 to TRBJ2-7; a possible D gene is TRBD2 (6 bases). Deletions cut 3 bases from V and 3 bases from J, with 12 bases between. Looked up from germline, CDR1 is MNHNS and CDR2 is SASEGT. This CDR3 region has 14 residues. DNA for the CDR3: TGTGCCAGCAGTGACATGCGGGATCGCTACGAGCAGTACTTC. Translation: CASSDMRDRYEQYF.

This clone was detected once. This chain links TRBV28 with TRBJ2-1; D not certain. V shed 7 bases and J shed 0 bases, with 10 bases lying between them. Germline assignment: CDR1 MDHEN and CDR2 SYDVKM. This CDR3 has 14 residues. In DNA form, the CDR3 reads TGTGCCAGCACCTACAGAAGCTCCTACAATGAGCAGTTCTTC. It yields the protein CASTYRSSYNEQFF.